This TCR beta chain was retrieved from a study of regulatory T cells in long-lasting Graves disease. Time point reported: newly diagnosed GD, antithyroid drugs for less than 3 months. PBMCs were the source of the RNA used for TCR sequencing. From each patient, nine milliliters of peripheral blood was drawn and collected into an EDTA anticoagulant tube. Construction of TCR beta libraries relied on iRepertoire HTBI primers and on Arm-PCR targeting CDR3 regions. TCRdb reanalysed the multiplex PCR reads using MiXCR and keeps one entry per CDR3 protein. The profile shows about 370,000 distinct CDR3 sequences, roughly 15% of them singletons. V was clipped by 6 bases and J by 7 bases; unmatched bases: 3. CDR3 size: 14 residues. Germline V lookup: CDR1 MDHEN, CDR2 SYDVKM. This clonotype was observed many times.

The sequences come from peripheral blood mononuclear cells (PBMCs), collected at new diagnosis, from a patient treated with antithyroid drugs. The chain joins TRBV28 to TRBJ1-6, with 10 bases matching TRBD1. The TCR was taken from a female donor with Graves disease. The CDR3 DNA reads TGTGCCAGCAGCCGGGGACAGGGGAATTCACCCCTCCACTTT. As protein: CASSRGQGNSPLHF.